Listed here are 29 T cell receptor beta chains from one sample, sequenced in a study of CD8 T cells in Susac syndrome. RNA was extracted with the RNeasy kit, and a quantity of roughly 0.5 to 1 ug was reverse transcribed using random hexamers. TCRdb recomputed calls from the immunoSEQ multiplex PCR reads with MiXCR, one row per CDR3 protein. The top ten hold more than 0.08% of the sample, which has approximately 150,000 distinct CDR3 sequences, approximately 95% seen once. Sequenced material: CD4+ T cells from PBMCs. The origin of the receptors is a human donor with multiple sclerosis.

This rearrangement joins TRBV5-1 to TRBJ2-7; D is undetermined. V lost 4 bases, J lost 5 bases, and 19 bases lay in between. This CDR3 contains 15 residues. The germline gives CDR1 SGHRS, CDR2 YFSETQ. For the CDR3, the DNA is TGCGCCAGCAGCCGACGGGCTTCCGATAAGGACGAGCAGTACTTC. The encoded protein is CASSRRASDKDEQYF.

The chain has TRBV5-4 and TRBJ2-2; unclear D gene. Germline CDR1 SGHNT, CDR2 YYREEE (reference sequence). This CDR3 has 15 amino acids. The V and J ends lost 0 bases and 5 bases respectively, with 11 bases between them. The CDR3 DNA reads TGTGCCAGCAGCTTGGCCGACTCACAGACCGGGGAGCTGTTTTTT. Its protein product is CASSLADSQTGELFF.

The chain is built from TRBV6-1 and TRBJ1-3; D uncertain. The germline CDR1 and CDR2 sequences are MNHNS and SASEGT. V gave up 9 bases and J gave up 0 bases, with 12 bases separating them. The CDR3 is 14 residues long. The CDR3 nucleotides are TGTGCCAGTGTTGGTCAGCTCTCTGGAAACACCATATATTTT. Translation: CASVGQLSGNTIYF.

V and J are TRBV2 and TRBJ1-2; a weak D match, TRBD1 (6 bases). Trimming left V 7 bases short and J 0 bases short, with 9 bases between. The germline V gene has CDR1 SNHLY and CDR2 FYNNEI. The CDR3 is 13 residues long. The CDR3 DNA reads as TGTGCCAGCACCGGGGGCCCTAACTATGGCTACACCTTC. It is translated as CASTGGPNYGYTF.

The J gene is TRBJ1-1, the V gene TRBV30; tentative D call: TRBD1 (6 bases). This CDR3 spans 11 amino acids. CDR1 is GTSNPN and CDR2 is SVGIG in the germline V gene (reference sequence). The V end was cut by 5 bases, the J end by 8 bases, with 12 bases between. CDR3 DNA sequence: TGTGCCTGGGATTTAACAGGGGAAGCTTTCTTT. As protein: CAWDLTGEAFF.

This clonotype showed up just a few times. This chain connects TRBV27 to TRBJ2-1; 7 nucleotides agree with TRBD2. Germline CDR1 reads MNHEY; CDR2 reads SMNVEV (reference sequence). The V segment lost 5 bases and the J segment 0 bases; nucleotides outside the gene matches: 1. The CDR3 has 14 amino acids. In DNA form, the CDR3 reads TGTGCCAGCAGTAGGACTAGCTCCTACAATGAGCAGTTCTTC. Protein sequence: CASSRTSSYNEQFF.

This rearrangement joins TRBV6-5 to TRBJ2-2; D is possibly TRBD1 (6 bases). This CDR3 region has 16 residues. The V end was cut by 1 base, the J end by 0 bases, with 9 bases between. Germline V lookup: CDR1 MNHEY, CDR2 SVGAGI. The CDR3 region has the DNA TGTGCCAGCAGTTACTATGGGGGCGCGAACACCGGGGAGCTGTTTTTT. Protein sequence: CASSYYGGANTGELFF.

The rearrangement uses TRBV7-2 and TRBJ2-5; TRBD1 matches 10 bases. The ends lost 4 bases at V and 4 bases at J; junction bases unmatched: 9. Per germline, CDR1 SGHTA and CDR2 FQGNSA. The length of the CDR3 is 16 residues. CDR3 loop: CASSSNVGTGAETQYF. The CDR3 DNA is TGTGCCAGCAGCTCCAACGTAGGGACAGGGGCAGAGACCCAGTACTTC.

V usage is TRBV5-1 and J usage is TRBJ2-1, with 7 bases matching TRBD1. There are 17 residues in the CDR3. V was clipped by 3 bases and J by 0 bases; unmatched bases: 9. Germline V gene data show CDR1 as SGHRS and CDR2 as YFSETQ. The CDR3 region has the DNA TGCGCCAGCAGCTCCGGACAGGTCAGCCTCTCCTACAATGAGCAGTTCTTC. It specifies CASSSGQVSLSYNEQFF.

V is TRBV3-1 and J is TRBJ2-7; 12 bases are shared with TRBD2. The CDR3 spans 18 residues. Looked up from germline, CDR1 is LGHDT and CDR2 is YNNKEL (reference sequence). The trim removed 2 bases at V and 5 bases at J, leaving 13 bases unmatched. CDR3 region: CASSQIREETSGRHEQYF. The CDR3 bases are TGTGCCAGCAGCCAAATTCGAGAGGAGACTAGCGGGAGACACGAGCAGTACTTC.

V and J are TRBV30 and TRBJ1-2; D uncertain. CDR1 GTSNPN and CDR2 SVGIG come from the germline V gene (reference sequence). The CDR3 extends over 15 amino acids. The V gene lost 0 bases and the J gene lost 4 bases, with 15 bases spanning the gap. The CDR3 DNA reads TGTGCCTGGAGTGTCTCGGCGGTACGGGCCTATGGCTACACCTTC. As protein: CAWSVSAVRAYGYTF.

V gene TRBV10-3 combines with J gene TRBJ2-7; 7 nucleotides match TRBD2. The germline V gene has CDR1 ENHRY and CDR2 SYGVKD. Trimming took 0 bases from V and 6 from J; bases not matched to a gene: 8. This CDR3 has 15 amino acids. CDR3 sequence: CAISESGGRATEQYF. The CDR3 nucleotides are TGTGCCATCAGTGAGTCGGGGGGGAGGGCCACCGAGCAGTACTTC.

The chain is built from TRBV6-2 or TRBV6-3 and TRBJ1-5; maybe TRBD1 (5 bases). The ends were cut back, 10 bases at V and 0 bases at J, with 13 bases in the middle. The germline V gene encodes CDR1 MNHEY and CDR2 SVGEGT. CDR3 length equals 14 residues. CDR3 loop: CATSRGNSNQPQHF. CDR3 nucleotides: TGTGCCACTTCGAGGGGTAATAGCAATCAGCCCCAGCATTTT.

The chain is built from TRBV11-2 and TRBJ2-3; TRBD1 might be the D (5 bases). The CDR3 has 15 amino acids. Germline assignment: CDR1 SGHAT and CDR2 FQNNGV. V was shortened by 5 bases and J by 2 bases, with 14 bases between the two germline ends. This CDR3 is CASSNPRDATDTQYF. In nucleotides, the CDR3 is TGTGCCAGCAGCAATCCCAGGGATGCCACAGATACGCAGTATTTT.

This clonotype appeared a single time. The chain is built from TRBV19 and TRBJ1-1; D is undetermined. In germline, CDR1 is LNHDA, CDR2 SQIVND (reference sequence). The CDR3 is 15 residues long. The germline V and J ends were trimmed by 4 bases and 2 bases, with 14 bases remaining between them. The CDR3 is CASSTVSRQNTEAFF. CDR3 bases: TGTGCCAGTAGTACGGTGAGCAGACAAAACACTGAAGCTTTCTTT.

V is TRBV29-1 and J is TRBJ1-1; TRBD1 matches 8 bases. Trimming took 6 bases from V and 4 from J; bases not matched to a gene: 7. Germline lookup yields CDR1 SQVTM and CDR2 ANQGSEA. This CDR3 comprises 13 residues. In DNA form, the CDR3 reads TGCAGCGTACGCGAACAGGGGGGCACTGAAGCTTTCTTT. Amino acids: CSVREQGGTEAFF. Filled out from reference TRBV29-1 and TRBJ1-1, the complete variable domain reads SAVISQKPSRDICQRGTSLTIQCQVDSQVTMMFWYRQQPGQSLTLIATANQGSEATYESGFVIDKFPISRPNLTFSTLTVSNMSPEDSSIYLCSVREQGGTEAFFGQGTRLTVV.

The chain links TRBV20-1 to TRBJ1-4; no definite D call. CDR1 is DFQATT, CDR2 SNEGSKA, per germline (reference sequence). CDR3 size: 14 residues. The germline V and J ends were trimmed by 4 bases and 7 bases, with 16 bases remaining between them. Here the CDR3 DNA reads TGCAGTGCTAAAGATAAAACTCGCTCTGAAAAACTGTTTTTT. Translation gives CSAKDKTRSEKLFF.

This chain joins TRBV6-2 or TRBV6-3 and TRBJ2-7, with TRBD2 matching 7 bases. The germline V gene has CDR1 MNHEY and CDR2 SVGEGT. The CDR3 is made up of 15 amino acids. Trimming took 7 bases from V and 3 from J; bases not matched to a gene: 12. The CDR3: CASTAQWERGYEQYF. DNA of the CDR3: TGTGCCAGCACAGCCCAATGGGAGCGGGGCTACGAGCAGTACTTC.

The chain is built from TRBV7-9 and TRBJ2-5, with TRBD2 as a possible D gene (6 bases). Germline V CDR1 and CDR2: SEHNR, FQNEAQ (reference sequence). V lost 1 base, J lost 4 bases, and 10 bases lay in between. The CDR3 has 14 amino acids. This CDR3 is CASSLGGGVETQYF. In DNA, the CDR3 is TGTGCCAGCAGCTTAGGAGGCGGGGTAGAGACCCAGTACTTC.

This chain uses TRBV7-9 with TRBJ2-5, with D possibly matching TRBD1 (5 bases). The germline CDR1 and CDR2 sequences are SEHNR and FQNEAQ (reference sequence). V dropped 2 bases and J dropped 1 base, with 8 bases sitting between them. The CDR3 totals 14 residues. The CDR3 here is CASSLQGPQETQYF. The CDR3 nucleotides are TGTGCCAGCAGCTTACAGGGCCCCCAAGAGACCCAGTACTTC.

V is TRBV27 and J is TRBJ1-6, with D maybe TRBD1 (6 bases). CDR1 and CDR2 from the germline V gene are MNHEY and SMNVEV (reference sequence). The CDR3 length is 14 residues. V lost 6 bases and J 9 bases, leaving 15 bases between the germline ends. CDR3: CASSLQGRVSPLHF. The CDR3, as DNA: TGTGCCAGCAGCCTACAGGGAAGGGTTTCACCCCTCCACTTT.

This clonotype was observed a single time. This chain's CDR3 is CASRITSGSGYEQYF. In DNA form, the CDR3 reads TGTGCCAGCAGGATCACGAGCGGGAGCGGCTACGAGCAGTACTTC. The chain uses TRBV28 and TRBJ2-7; 8 bases are a match to TRBD2. The V and J ends lost 6 bases and 3 bases, in that order; junction bases with no gene match: 10. The CDR3 length is 15 residues. Germline V lookup: CDR1 MDHEN, CDR2 SYDVKM.

This rearrangement joins TRBV5-1 to TRBJ2-1, with TRBD2 matching 12 bases. Germline assignment: CDR1 SGHRS and CDR2 YFSETQ. CDR3 length: 21 amino acids. The J segment lost 9 bases and the V segment lost 0 bases, leaving 22 bases of the junction unmatched. DNA of the CDR3: TGCGCCAGCAGCTTGGTGCGGGGGCCGGCTAGCGGGAGGGCGGGGGCAACTGAGCAGTTCTTC. Translation gives CASSLVRGPASGRAGATEQFF.

This clonotype was observed once. The chain's CDR3 is CASSPNGQSRTGELFF. CDR3 DNA sequence: TGTGCCAGCTCACCCAATGGACAGTCGCGCACCGGGGAGCTGTTTTTT. J is TRBJ2-2 and V is TRBV18; D may be TRBD1 (6 bases). CDR1 is KGHSH and CDR2 is LQKENI in the germline V gene. This CDR3 comprises 16 residues. With 3 bases removed from V and 4 bases from J, the gap between germline ends came to 15 bases.

This chain joins TRBV5-1 and TRBJ2-4; D may be TRBD1 or TRBD2 (5 bases each). With 4 bases removed from V and 0 bases from J, the gap between germline ends came to 17 bases. Germline V gene data show CDR1 as SGHRS and CDR2 as YFSETQ. The CDR3 has 17 residues. The CDR3 region is CASSTFGTGLAKNIQYF. In DNA, the CDR3 is TGCGCCAGCAGCACTTTTGGGACCGGCCTAGCCAAAAACATTCAGTACTTC.

The chain employs TRBV5-6 and TRBJ2-7, with D tentatively TRBD1 (6 bases). The CDR3 is 13 amino acids. Trimming removed 4 bases from V and 0 bases from J, with 8 bases in between. The germline gives CDR1 SGHDT, CDR2 YYEEEE. The CDR3 bases are TGTGCCAGCAGCGGGGGCCTCTCCTACGAGCAGTACTTC. Translated: CASSGGLSYEQYF. The full variable domain, in which reference TRBV5-6 and TRBJ2-7 provide the parts outside the CDR3, is DAGVTQSPTHLIKTRGQQVTLRCSPKSGHDTVSWYQQALGQGPQFIFQYYEEEERQRGNFPDRFSGHQFPNYSSELNVNALLLGDSALYLCASSGGLSYEQYFGPGTRLTVT.

The V call is TRBV20-1, the J call TRBJ2-7; TRBD2 might be the D (5 bases). Germline V gene lookup returns CDR1 DFQATT and CDR2 SNEGSKA (reference sequence). Trimming shortened V by 3 bases and J by 1 base, and 10 bases separated the two germline ends. The CDR3 has 13 residues. The DNA of the CDR3 is TGCAGTGCTAGTTTAGCGCCGTCCTACGAGCAGTACTTC. Residues: CSASLAPSYEQYF.

The chain employs TRBV18 and TRBJ2-7; TRBD1 or TRBD2 may be the D gene (5 bases each). This CDR3 contains 13 residues. Trimming removed 3 bases from V and 7 bases from J, with 13 bases in between. Germline CDR1 reads KGHSH; CDR2 reads LQKENI. The CDR3 reads CASSPSGPGEQYF. CDR3 sequence (DNA): TGTGCCAGCTCACCGTCGGGGCCGGGGGAGCAGTACTTC.

The chain uses TRBV20-1 and TRBJ1-6, with D unclear. In germline, CDR1 is DFQATT, CDR2 SNEGSKA (reference sequence). The V and J ends lost 4 bases and 5 bases respectively, with 6 bases between them. CDR3 size: 12 residues. As DNA, the CDR3 is TGCAGTGCTAAAGAGAATAATTCACCCCTCCACTTT. Translating it yields CSAKENNSPLHF.